Reported below is one T cell receptor beta chain. Its antigen is currently unknown. This sample is drawn from a study of cytomegalovirus exposure and HLA in healthy donors. Study-wide findings and caveats: The study had only CMV serostatus as immune exposure information. The authors enumerated 164 TCR beta chains as linked to cytomegalovirus.

This CDR3 spans 18 amino acids. CDR1 and CDR2 (germline): SEHNR, FQNEAQ (reference sequence). Trimming pared 0 bases from V and 1 base from J, leaving 18 bases between. The PCR ran on 60 Vbeta and 13 Jbeta primers. Using immunoSEQ multiplex PCR, the repertoire was profiled, and TCRdb retains in-frame clones only, with some absent. The table lists about 180,000 clones, approximately 84% of them singletons. Sequenced input: PBMCs. V and J are TRBV7-9 and TRBJ2-5; the D gene is possibly TRBD1 (6 bases). The origin of this receptor is a woman between 50 and 59 years old in good health and CMV-seropositive. The CDR3 sequence is CASSLASSLQGSQETQYF. DNA for the CDR3: TGTGCCAGCAGCTTAGCCAGCTCTCTACAGGGTAGCCAAGAGACCCAGTACTTC.